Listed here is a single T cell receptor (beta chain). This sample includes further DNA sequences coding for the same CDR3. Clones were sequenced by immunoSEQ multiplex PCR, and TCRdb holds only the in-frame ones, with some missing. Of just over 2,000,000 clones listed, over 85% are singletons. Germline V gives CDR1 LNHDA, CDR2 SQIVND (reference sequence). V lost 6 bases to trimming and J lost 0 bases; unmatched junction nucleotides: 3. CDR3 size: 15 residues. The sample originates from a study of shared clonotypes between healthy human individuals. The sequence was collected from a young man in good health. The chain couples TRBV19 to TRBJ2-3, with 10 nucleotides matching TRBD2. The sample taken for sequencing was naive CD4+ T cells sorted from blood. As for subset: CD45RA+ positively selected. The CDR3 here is CASSQTSGSTDTQYF. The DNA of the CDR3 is TGTGCCAGTAGCCAGACTAGCGGGAGCACAGATACGCAGTATTTT.